This entry is about one TCR beta chain. Its antigen remains unknown. A far larger clone is one nucleotide away, so this likely arose from a read error. In building TCR beta libraries, iRepertoire HTBI primers were used together with Arm-PCR of CDR3 regions. Using its own MiXCR run on the multiplex PCR reads, TCRdb lists one record per CDR3 protein. The sample yields around 240,000 distinct CDR3 sequences, 15% to 20% seen once. The data originate from a study of regulatory T cells in long-lasting Graves disease. CDR1 and CDR2 from the germline V gene are MNHNS and SASEGT. This CDR3 is built from 16 residues. Trimming stripped 3 bases from V and 8 bases from J, with 22 bases between. Study-level findings and limits: Shared public clonotypes totalled 2,741 in persistent patients, compared with around 930 in new patients.

Time point denoted: newly diagnosed GD, antithyroid drugs for less than 3 months. The TCR library was prepared using RNA isolated from PBMCs. EDTA tubes collected around 8.7 milliliters of peripheral blood. The sample also formed part of further work on T cells in Graves' hyperthyroidism and ophthalmopathy.

This sample comprised peripheral blood mononuclear cells (PBMCs), obtained at new diagnosis, from a patient treated with antithyroid drugs. The sequence was collected from a woman in her twenties or thirties with Graves disease. The rearrangement links TRBV6-1 to TRBJ1-2; D is unresolved. The CDR3 loop is CASSEVWQAPRGGYTF. Here the CDR3 DNA reads TGTGCCAGCAGTGAGGTGTGGCAGGCTCCCCGCGGGGGCTACACCTTC.